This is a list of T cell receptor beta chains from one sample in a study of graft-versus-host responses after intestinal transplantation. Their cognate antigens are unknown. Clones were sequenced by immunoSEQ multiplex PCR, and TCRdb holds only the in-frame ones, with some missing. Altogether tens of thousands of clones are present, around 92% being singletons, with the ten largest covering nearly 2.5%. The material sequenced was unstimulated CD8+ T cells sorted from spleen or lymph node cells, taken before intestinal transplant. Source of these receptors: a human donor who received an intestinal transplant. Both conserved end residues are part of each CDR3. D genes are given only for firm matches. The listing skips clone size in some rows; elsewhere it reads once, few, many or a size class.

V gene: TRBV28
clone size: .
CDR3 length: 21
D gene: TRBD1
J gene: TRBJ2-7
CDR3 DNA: TGTGCCAGCAGTTTGAGTTTAGTCGGACAGGGGAAGTTCTCCCCTTCCTACGAGCAGTACTTC
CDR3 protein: CASSLSLVGQGKFSPSYEQYF

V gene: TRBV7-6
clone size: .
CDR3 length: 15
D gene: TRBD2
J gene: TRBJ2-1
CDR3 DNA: TGTGCCAGCAGTCTGACTAGCGGGGTCAACAATGAGCAGTTCTTC
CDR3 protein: CASSLTSGVNNEQFF

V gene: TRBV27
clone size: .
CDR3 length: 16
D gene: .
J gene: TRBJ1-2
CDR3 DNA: TGTGCCAGCAGCCTACGGGGTGGCCCCTTAGTCTATGGCTACACCTTC
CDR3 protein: CASSLRGGPLVYGYTF

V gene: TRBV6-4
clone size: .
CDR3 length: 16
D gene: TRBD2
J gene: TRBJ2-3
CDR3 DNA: TGTGCCAGCAGTGAATTCCCCGCGGGAGACGCAGATACGCAGTATTTT
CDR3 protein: CASSEFPAGDADTQYF

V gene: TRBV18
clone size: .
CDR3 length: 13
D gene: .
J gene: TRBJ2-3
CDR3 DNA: TGTGCCAGCTCTGGGGAGGTCACAGATACGCAGTATTTT
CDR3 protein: CASSGEVTDTQYF

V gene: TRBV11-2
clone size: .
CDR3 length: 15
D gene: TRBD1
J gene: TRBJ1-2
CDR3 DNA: TGTGCCAGCAGCTCGGGAATTTCAGGGGGTCTGGGCTACACCTTC
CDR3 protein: CASSSGISGGLGYTF

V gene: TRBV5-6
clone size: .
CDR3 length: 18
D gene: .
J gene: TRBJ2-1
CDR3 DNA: TGTGCCAGCAGCTCTGACATTAACAAGGCTGGGCCCTACAATGAGCAGTTCTTC
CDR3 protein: CASSSDINKAGPYNEQFF

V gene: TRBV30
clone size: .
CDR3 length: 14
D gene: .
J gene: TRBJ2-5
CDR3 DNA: TGTGCCTGGAGTGTCCCCAGCGAGGAAGAGACCCAGTACTTC
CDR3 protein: CAWSVPSEEETQYF

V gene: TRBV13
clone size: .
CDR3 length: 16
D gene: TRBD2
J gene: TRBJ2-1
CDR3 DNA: TGTGCCAGCAGCCCGGCAAGCGGGGAAAAATACAATGAGCAGTTCTTC
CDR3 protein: CASSPASGEKYNEQFF

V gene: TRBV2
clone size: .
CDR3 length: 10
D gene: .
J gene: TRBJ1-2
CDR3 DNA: TGTGCCAGCTCCGGCTATGGCTACACCTTC
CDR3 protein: CASSGYGYTF

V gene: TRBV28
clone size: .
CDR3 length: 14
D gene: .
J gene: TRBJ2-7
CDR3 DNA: TGTGCCAGCAGTTTAAGAGAAATGTCGAACGAGCAGTACTTC
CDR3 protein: CASSLREMSNEQYF

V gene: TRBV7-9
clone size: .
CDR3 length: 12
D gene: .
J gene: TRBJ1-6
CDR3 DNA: TGTGCCAGCAGCCATCGGAATTCACCCCTCCACTTT
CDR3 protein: CASSHRNSPLHF

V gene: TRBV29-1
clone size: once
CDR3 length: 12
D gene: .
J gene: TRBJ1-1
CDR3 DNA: TGCAGCGTTGGGGGAGGGGCCACTGAAGCTTTCTTT
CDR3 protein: CSVGGGATEAFF

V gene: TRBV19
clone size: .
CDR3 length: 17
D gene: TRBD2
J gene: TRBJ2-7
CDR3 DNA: TGTGCCAGTAGTACCGAACCGTGGGGACTAGCGGGATGGAAGCAGTACTTC
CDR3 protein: CASSTEPWGLAGWKQYF

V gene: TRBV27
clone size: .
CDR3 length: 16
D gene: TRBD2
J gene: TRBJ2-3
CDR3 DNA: TGTGCCAGCAGTTTTAAACTAGCGGGGGACACAGATACGCAGTATTTT
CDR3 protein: CASSFKLAGDTDTQYF

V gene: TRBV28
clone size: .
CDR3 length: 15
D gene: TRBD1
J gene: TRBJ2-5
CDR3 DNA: TGTGCCAGCAGTTCCGACAGGGGGACGGGGGAGACCCAGTACTTC
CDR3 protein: CASSSDRGTGETQYF

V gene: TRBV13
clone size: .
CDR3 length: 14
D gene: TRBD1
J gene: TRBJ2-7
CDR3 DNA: TGTGCCAGCAGCTCGCCGGACAGGAAGTACGAGCAGTACTTC
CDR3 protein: CASSSPDRKYEQYF

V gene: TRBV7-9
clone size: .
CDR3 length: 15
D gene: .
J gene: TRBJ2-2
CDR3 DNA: TGTGCCAGCAGCTCCACCAGCGGACTCACCGGGGAGCTGTTTTTT
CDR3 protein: CASSSTSGLTGELFF

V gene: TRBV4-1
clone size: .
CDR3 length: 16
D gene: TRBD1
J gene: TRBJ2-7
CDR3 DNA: TGCGCCAGCAGCCAAGAAACAGGGACAGGGGTCTACGAGCAGTACTTC
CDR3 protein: CASSQETGTGVYEQYF

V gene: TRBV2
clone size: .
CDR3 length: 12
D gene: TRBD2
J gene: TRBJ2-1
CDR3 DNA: TGTGCCAGCCGGGGGGAGTTCGATGAGCAGTTCTTC
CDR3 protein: CASRGEFDEQFF

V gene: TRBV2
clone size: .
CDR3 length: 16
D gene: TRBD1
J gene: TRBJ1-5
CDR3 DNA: TGTGCCAGCAGTGACCCCGGGACAGGGAGCAATCAGCCCCAGCATTTT
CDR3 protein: CASSDPGTGSNQPQHF

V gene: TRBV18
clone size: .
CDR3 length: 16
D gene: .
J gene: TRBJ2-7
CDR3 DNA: TGTGCCAGCTCACCAAAACGGACAGAATCTTCCTACGAGCAGTACTTC
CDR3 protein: CASSPKRTESSYEQYF

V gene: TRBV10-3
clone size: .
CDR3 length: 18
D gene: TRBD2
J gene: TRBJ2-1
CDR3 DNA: TGTGCCATCAGTGAGTATTTAGAGCGGGAGGCCACACACAATGAGCAGTTCTTC
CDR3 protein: CAISEYLEREATHNEQFF

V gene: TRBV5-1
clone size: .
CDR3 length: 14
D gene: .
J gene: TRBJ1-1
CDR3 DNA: TGCGCCAGCAGCTTGGTCGGGGGGAGTACTGAAGCTTTCTTT
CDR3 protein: CASSLVGGSTEAFF

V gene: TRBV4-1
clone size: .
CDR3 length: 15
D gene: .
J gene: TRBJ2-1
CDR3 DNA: TGCGCCAGCAGCCAAGATCGCGGCTCCTACAATGAGCAGTTCTTC
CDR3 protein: CASSQDRGSYNEQFF

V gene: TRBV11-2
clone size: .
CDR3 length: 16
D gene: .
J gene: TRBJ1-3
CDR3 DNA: TGTGCCAGCAGCTCAGGGCCCCTCCGACCTGGAAACACCATATATTTT
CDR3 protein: CASSSGPLRPGNTIYF

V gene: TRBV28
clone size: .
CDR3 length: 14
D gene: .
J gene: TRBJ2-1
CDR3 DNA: TGTGCCAGCAGTTTAGTACTCGTTGGCAATGAGCAGTTCTTC
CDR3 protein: CASSLVLVGNEQFF

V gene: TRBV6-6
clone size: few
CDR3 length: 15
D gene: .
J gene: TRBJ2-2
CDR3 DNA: TGTGCCAGCAGTGCGGACAGCGACTACACCGGGGAGCTGTTTTTT
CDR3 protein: CASSADSDYTGELFF

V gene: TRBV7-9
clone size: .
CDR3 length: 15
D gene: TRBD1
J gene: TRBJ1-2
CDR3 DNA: TGTGCCAGCAGCTTAGGACAGGGTAGTCGCTATGGCTACACCTTC
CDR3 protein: CASSLGQGSRYGYTF

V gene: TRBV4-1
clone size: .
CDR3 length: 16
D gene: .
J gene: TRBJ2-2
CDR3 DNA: TGCGCCAGCAGCCAAGATAACGAGGAGTACACCGGGGAGCTGTTTTTT
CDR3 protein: CASSQDNEEYTGELFF

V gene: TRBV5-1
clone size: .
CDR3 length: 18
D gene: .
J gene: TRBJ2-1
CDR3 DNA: TGCGCCAGCAGCTTGACGACAGCTACACATAAACTCTACAATGAGCAGTTCTTC
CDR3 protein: CASSLTTATHKLYNEQFF

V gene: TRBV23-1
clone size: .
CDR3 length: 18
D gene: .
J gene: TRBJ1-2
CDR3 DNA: TGCGCCAGCAGTCAATCGGAACAGGGTTCATCCGTATGCTATGGCTACACCTTC
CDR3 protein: CASSQSEQGSSVCYGYTF

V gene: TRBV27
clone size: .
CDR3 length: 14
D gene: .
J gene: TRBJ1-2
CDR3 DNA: TGTGCCAGCAGTTTAGGCCACAGGAGCCCAGGCTACACCTTC
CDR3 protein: CASSLGHRSPGYTF

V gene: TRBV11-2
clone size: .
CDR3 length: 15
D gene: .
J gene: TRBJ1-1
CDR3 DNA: TGTGCCAGCAGCCCTGGGAGGGAGTTGGACACTGAAGCTTTCTTT
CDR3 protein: CASSPGRELDTEAFF

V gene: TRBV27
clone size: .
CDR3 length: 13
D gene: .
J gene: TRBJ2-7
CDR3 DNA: TGTGCCAGCAGTTTAACAGGTGGATACGAGCAGTACTTC
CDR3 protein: CASSLTGGYEQYF

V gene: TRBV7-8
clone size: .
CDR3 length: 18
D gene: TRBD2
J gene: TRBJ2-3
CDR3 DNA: TGTGCCAGCAGCGCGGGACTAGCGGGAGCTCCCAACACAGATACGCAGTATTTT
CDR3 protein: CASSAGLAGAPNTDTQYF

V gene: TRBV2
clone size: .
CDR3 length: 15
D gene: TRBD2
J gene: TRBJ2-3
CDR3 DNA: TGTGCCAGCAATCCGGTAGCGGGGGGTTCAGATACGCAGTATTTT
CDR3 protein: CASNPVAGGSDTQYF

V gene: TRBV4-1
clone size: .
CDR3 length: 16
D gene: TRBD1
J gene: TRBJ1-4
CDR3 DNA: TGCGCCAGCAGCCAAGGCGAGGGACAGGGGTCTGAAAAACTGTTTTTT
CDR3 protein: CASSQGEGQGSEKLFF

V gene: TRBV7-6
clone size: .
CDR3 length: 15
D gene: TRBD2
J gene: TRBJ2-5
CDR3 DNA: TGTGCCAGCAGCCTTGGACCATCCGGGGGGGAGACCCAGTACTTC
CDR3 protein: CASSLGPSGGETQYF

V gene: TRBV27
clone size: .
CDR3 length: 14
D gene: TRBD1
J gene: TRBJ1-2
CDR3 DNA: TGTGCCAGCACCCCGACAGGGGGAATAGAGGGCTACACCTTC
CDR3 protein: CASTPTGGIEGYTF

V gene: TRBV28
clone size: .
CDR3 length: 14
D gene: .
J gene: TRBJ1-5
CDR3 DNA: TGTGCCAGCAGGGTGGGCAGGGAGGGTCAGCCCCAGCATTTT
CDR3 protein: CASRVGREGQPQHF

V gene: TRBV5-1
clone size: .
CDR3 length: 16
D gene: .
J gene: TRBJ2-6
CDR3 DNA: TGCGCCAGCAGCCCCCCGGTCGGGTGGGGGGCCAACGTCCTGACTTTC
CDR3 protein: CASSPPVGWGANVLTF

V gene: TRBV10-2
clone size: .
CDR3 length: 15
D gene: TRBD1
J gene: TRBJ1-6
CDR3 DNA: TGCGCCAGCACGGGAAGGGGGACAGCGGAAGGGGCCCTCCACTTT
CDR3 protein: CASTGRGTAEGALHF

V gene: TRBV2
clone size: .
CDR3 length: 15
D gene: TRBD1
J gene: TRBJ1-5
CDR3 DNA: TGTGCCAGCAGTGGACAGGGTCCGCAGAATCAGCCCCAGCATTTT
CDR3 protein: CASSGQGPQNQPQHF

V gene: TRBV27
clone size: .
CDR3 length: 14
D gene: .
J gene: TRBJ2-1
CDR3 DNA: TGTGCCAGCAGTCCTTCCGGGTCCTACAATGAGCAGTTCTTC
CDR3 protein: CASSPSGSYNEQFF

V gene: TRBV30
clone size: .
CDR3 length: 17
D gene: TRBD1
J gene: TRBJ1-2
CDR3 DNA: TGTGCCTGGAGTCGGTTTGGGATCCGGGACAGATCTTATGGCTACACCTTC
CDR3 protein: CAWSRFGIRDRSYGYTF

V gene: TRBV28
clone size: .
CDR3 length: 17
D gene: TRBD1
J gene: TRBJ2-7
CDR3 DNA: TGTGCCAGCAGTTCCTACCCGAGGGGGCAGAGCTCCTACGAGCAGTACTTC
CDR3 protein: CASSSYPRGQSSYEQYF

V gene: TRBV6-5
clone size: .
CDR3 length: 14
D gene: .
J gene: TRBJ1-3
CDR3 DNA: TGTGCCAGCAGTTTACGGGGGGCTGGAAACACCATATATTTT
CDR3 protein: CASSLRGAGNTIYF

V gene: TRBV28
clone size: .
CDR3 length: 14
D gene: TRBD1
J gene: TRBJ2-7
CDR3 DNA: TGTGCCAGCAGTTTCCTAGACAGGGGGGACGAGCAGTACTTC
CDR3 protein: CASSFLDRGDEQYF

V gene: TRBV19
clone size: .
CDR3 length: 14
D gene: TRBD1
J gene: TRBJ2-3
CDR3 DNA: TGTGCCAGTAGGGACAGGGGTCGCCCCGATACGCAGTATTTT
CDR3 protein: CASRDRGRPDTQYF

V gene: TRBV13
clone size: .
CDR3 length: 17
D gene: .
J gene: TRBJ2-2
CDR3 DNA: TGTGCCAGCAGCTCTCTCTTAGCGGAGGGGTGGACCGGGGAGCTGTTTTTT
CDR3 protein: CASSSLLAEGWTGELFF

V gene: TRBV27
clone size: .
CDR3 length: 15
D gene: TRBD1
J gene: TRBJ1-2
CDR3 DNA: TGTGCCAGCAGCCTGAGGACAGGGGGGTACTATGGCTACACCTTC
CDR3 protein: CASSLRTGGYYGYTF

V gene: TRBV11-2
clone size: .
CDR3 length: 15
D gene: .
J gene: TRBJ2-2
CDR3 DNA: TGTGCCAGCAGTCCCGACAATTGGGACACCGGGGAGCTGTTTTTT
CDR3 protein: CASSPDNWDTGELFF

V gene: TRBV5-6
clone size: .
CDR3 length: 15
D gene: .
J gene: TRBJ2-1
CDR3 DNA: TGTGCCAGCAGCTTAGCGGAGAGCTCCTACAATGAGCAGTTCTTC
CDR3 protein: CASSLAESSYNEQFF

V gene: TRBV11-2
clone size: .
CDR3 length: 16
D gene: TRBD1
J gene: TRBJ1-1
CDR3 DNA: TGTGCCAGCAGCTTGCCTCAGGGGGGTGGAGTCACTGAAGCTTTCTTT
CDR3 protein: CASSLPQGGGVTEAFF

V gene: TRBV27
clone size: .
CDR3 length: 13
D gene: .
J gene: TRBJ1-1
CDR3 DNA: TGTGCCAGCAGTATGTTGGAGCACACTGAAGCTTTCTTT
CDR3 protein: CASSMLEHTEAFF

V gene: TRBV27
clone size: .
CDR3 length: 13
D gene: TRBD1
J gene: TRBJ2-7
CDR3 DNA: TGTGCCAGCACGGGACAGTTAGGGGGCGAGCAGTACTTC
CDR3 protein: CASTGQLGGEQYF